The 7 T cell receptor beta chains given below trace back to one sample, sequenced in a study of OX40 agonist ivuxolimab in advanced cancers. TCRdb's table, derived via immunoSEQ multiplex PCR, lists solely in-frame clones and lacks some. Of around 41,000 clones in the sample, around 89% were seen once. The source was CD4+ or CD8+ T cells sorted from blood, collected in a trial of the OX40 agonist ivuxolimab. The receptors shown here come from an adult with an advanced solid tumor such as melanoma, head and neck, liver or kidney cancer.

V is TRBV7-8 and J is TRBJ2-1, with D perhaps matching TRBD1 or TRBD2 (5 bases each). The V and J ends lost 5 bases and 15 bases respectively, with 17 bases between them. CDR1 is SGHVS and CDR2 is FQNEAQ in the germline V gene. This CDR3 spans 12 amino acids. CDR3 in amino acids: CASSLRGEIGFF. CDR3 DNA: TGTGCCAGCAGCCTCCGGGGCGAGATTGGGTTCTTC. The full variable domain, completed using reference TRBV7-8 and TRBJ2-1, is GAGVSQSPRYKVAKRGQDVALRCDPISGHVSLFWYQQALGQGPEFLTYFQNEAQLDKSGLPSDRFFAERPEGSVSTLKIQRTQQEDSAVYLCASSLRGEIGFFGPGTRLTVL.

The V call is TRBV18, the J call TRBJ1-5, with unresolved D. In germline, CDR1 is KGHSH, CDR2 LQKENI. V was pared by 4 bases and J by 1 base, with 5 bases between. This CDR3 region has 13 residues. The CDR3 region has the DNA TGTGCCAGCTCACTATCGAGCAATCAGCCCCAGCATTTT. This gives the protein CASSLSSNQPQHF.

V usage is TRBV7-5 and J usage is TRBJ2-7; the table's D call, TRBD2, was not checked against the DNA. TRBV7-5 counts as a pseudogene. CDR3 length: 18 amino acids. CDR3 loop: CARSLWTSGGFFPYEQYF. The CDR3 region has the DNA TGTGCCAGAAGCCTTTGGACTAGCGGGGGGTTCTTTCCATACGAGCAGTACTTC.

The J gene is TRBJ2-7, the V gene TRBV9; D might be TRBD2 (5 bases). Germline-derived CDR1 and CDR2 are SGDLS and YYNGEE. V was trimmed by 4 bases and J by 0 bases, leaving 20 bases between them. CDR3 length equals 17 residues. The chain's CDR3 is CASSTDGVTSSSYEQYF. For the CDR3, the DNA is TGTGCCAGCAGCACAGATGGGGTTACTAGTTCCTCCTACGAGCAGTACTTC.

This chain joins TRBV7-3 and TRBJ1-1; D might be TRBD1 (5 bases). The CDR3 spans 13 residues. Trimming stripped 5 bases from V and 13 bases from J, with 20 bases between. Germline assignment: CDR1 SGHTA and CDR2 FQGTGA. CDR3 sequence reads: CASSPQAGPGLFF. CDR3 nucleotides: TGTGCCAGCAGCCCCCAGGCGGGTCCGGGGCTTTTCTTT.

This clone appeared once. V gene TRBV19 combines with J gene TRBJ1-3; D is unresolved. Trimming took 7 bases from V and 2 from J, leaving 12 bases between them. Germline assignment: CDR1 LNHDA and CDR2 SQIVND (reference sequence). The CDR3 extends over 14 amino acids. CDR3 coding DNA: TGTGCCAGTACTGGGAGGGTGACTGGAAACACCATATATTTT. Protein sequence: CASTGRVTGNTIYF.

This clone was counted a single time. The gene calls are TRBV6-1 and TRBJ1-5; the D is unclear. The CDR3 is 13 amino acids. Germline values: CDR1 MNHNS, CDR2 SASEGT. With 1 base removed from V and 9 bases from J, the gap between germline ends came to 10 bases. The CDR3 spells CASSEGGALPQHF. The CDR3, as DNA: TGTGCCAGCAGTGAAGGAGGAGCCTTGCCCCAGCATTTT.